This TCR beta chain was profiled in a study of T cells after yellow fever vaccination. The CDR3 is made up of 14 amino acids. Germline V CDR1 and CDR2: KGHSH, LQKENI. V lost 6 bases and J lost 5, with 14 bases in between. Concerning this clonotype: Its target is unknown.

Study-level findings and limits: Within FACS-sorted repertoires, abundant clonotypes contaminating from the bulk population could be present. Secondary responses were weaker yet peaked faster, day 5 versus 15. Re-detected after boosting: most primary clones, more than 95% of CD4 and over 80% of CD8.

Template-switching 5'RACE yielded the TCR cDNA; a universal primer site and UMIs were added in the process. TCRdb fed the 5' RACE reads into MiXCR, producing one record per CDR3 protein. The sample holds a few hundred thousand distinct CDR3 sequences, 6.2% seen once. The TCR comes from a man aged 25 to 40 who received the YFV17D yellow fever vaccine. The source was PBMCs, collected 5 days after the yellow fever booster vaccination. The V call is TRBV18, the J call TRBJ2-1, with D perhaps matching TRBD1 (5 bases). The CDR3 region has the DNA TGTGCCAGCTCTCCCTGGGGCGCAGACAATGAGCAGTTCTTC. Translated, it gives CASSPWGADNEQFF.